This entry is about one T cell receptor (beta chain). The junction does not match germline at one end; this may be a read error. This CDR3 contains 16 residues. The germline V gene has CDR1 MGHDK and CDR2 SYGVNS. This entry comes from a study of identical twins. It was template switching that added a universal primer site, and there were unique molecular identifiers on the cDNA. Each CDR3 protein is one row after TCRdb ran MiXCR on the 5' RACE reads. The table shows some 1,600,000 distinct CDR3 sequences, with more than 30% occurring only once. The sample was cord blood. This receptor was taken from a newborn girl in good health. The V and J genes are TRBV25-1 and TRBJ2-6; possible D gene TRBD1, 5 bases. In nucleotides, the CDR3 is TGTGCCAGCAGTGAAAGTCTTGGTGCTGGGGCCAGCGTCCTGACTTTC. As protein: CASSESLGAGASVLTF.